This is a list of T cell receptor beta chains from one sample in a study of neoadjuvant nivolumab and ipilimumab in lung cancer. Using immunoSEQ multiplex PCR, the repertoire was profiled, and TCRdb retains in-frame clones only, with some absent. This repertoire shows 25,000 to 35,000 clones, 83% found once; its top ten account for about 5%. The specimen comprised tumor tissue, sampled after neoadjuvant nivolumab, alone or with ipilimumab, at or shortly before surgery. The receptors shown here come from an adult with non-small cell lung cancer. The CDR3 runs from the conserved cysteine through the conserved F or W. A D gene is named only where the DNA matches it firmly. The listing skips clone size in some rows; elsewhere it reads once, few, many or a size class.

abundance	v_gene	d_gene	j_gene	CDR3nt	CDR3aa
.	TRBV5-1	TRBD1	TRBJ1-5	TGCGCCAGCAGCTCCGGACAGGGAGATCAGCCCCAGCATTTT	CASSSGQGDQPQHF
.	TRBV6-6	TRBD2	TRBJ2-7	TGTGCCAGCAGTTACTCGGGGGAGGGGGAGCAGTACTTC	CASSYSGEGEQYF
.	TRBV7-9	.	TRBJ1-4	TGTGCCAGCAGCTTTCTAGACGGGAATGAAAAACTGTTTTTT	CASSFLDGNEKLFF
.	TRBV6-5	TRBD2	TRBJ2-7	TGTGCCAGCACAAGCGGGAGTACCTACGAGCAGTACTTC	CASTSGSTYEQYF
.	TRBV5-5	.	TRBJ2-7	TGTGCCAGCAGCCCTTCGGACGCTAGCTCCTACGAGCAGTACTTC	CASSPSDASSYEQYF
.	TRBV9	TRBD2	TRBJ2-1	TGTGCCAGCAGCGTAGCGGGCGGGAGCCACAATGAGCAGTTCTTC	CASSVAGGSHNEQFF
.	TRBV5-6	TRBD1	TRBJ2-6	TGTGCCAGCAACCATTTGGACAGGCAATTCTCTGGGGCCAACGTCCTGACTTTC	CASNHLDRQFSGANVLTF
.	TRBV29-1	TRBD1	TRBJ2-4	TGCAGCGTAGTAGACAGGGAGATCCACATTCAGTACTTC	CSVVDREIHIQYF
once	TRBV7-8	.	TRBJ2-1	TGTGCCAGCAGCCCCACGCCCCTCTACAATGAGCAGTTCTTC	CASSPTPLYNEQFF
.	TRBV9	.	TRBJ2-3	TGTGCCAGCAGCGCCCTGCCAGTCACAGATACGCAGTATTTT	CASSALPVTDTQYF
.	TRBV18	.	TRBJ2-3	TGTGCCAGCTCACCGCGTAGTGGGGGCACAGATACGCAGTATTTT	CASSPRSGGTDTQYF
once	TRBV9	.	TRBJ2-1	TGTGCCAGCAGCGTGGTGTCTGCCAATGAGCAGTTCTTC	CASSVVSANEQFF
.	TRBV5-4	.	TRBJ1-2	TGTGCCAGCAGATCCGGCGGGGGGCGCGACTATGGCTACACCTTC	CASRSGGGRDYGYTF
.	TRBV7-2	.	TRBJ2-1	TGTGCCAGCAGCTCGGGACTTCGGGCGGATAATGAGCAGTTCTTC	CASSSGLRADNEQFF
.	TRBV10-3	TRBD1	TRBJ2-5	TGTGCCATCAGTGGGGGACAGGGGGAGACCCAGTACTTC	CAISGGQGETQYF
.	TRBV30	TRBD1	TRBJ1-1	TGTGCCTGGGGGACAGGGGGGAACACTGAAGCTTTCTTT	CAWGTGGNTEAFF
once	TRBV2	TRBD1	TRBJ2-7	TGTGCCAGCCCTAATACAGGGGTGGGGGAGCAGTACTTC	CASPNTGVGEQYF
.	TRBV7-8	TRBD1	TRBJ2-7	TGTGCCAGCAGCTTAATACAGGGGGTAAATTACGAGCAGTACTTC	CASSLIQGVNYEQYF
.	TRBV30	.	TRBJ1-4	TGTGCCTGGAGGAATGGGGTTTCTCTGTTTTTT	CAWRNGVSLFF
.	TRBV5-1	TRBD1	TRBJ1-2	TGCGCCAGCAGCCCGGCCAGGGGGGAGACTAACTATGGCTACACCTTC	CASSPARGETNYGYTF
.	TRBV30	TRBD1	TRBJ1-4	TGTGCCTGGAGTCTGGCAGGGGGTGAAAAACTGTTTTTT	CAWSLAGGEKLFF
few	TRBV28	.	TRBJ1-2	TGTGCCGCACCGGGACCCTATGGCTACACCTTC	CAAPGPYGYTF
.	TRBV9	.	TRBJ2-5	TGTGCCAGCAGCCCAACCCAGTACTTC	CASSPTQYF
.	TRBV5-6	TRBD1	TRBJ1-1	TGTGCCAGCAGCACAGGGGGGAACACTGAAGCTTTCTTT	CASSTGGNTEAFF
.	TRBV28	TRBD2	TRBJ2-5	TGTGCCAGCAGAGCCTTAGCGGGAGGTGGCGGTGAGACCCAGTACTTC	CASRALAGGGGETQYF
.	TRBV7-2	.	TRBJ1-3	TGTGCCACTACTTTCGTCCTAGCCTCTGGAAACACCATATATTTT	CATTFVLASGNTIYF
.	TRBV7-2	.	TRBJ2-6	TGTGCCAGCAGCTTAGGCTCTGGGGCCAACGTCCTGACTTTC	CASSLGSGANVLTF
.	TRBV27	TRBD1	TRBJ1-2	TGTGCCAGCAGTAAGGACAGGACGAGCTACACCTTC	CASSKDRTSYTF
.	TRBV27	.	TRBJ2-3	TGTGCCAGCAGGGGGCTGGCAGATACGCAGTATTTT	CASRGLADTQYF
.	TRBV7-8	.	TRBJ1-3	TGTGCCAGCAGTCGCTCGGGGGGCGGAAACACCATATATTTT	CASSRSGGGNTIYF
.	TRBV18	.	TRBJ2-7	TGTGCCAGCTCCATCCGGTGGGACGGTCTTAAGTCCTACGAGCAGTACTTC	CASSIRWDGLKSYEQYF
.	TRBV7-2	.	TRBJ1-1	TGTGCCAGCAGCACTCAGGGGAACACTGAAGCTTTCTTT	CASSTQGNTEAFF
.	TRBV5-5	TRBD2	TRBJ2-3	TGTGCCAGCAGCACCGCGGGGGGGTACACAGATACGCAGTATTTT	CASSTAGGYTDTQYF
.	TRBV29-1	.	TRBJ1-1	TGCAGCGTGCCGGGGCCCGGCGGCACTGAAGCTTTCTTT	CSVPGPGGTEAFF
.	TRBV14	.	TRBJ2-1	TGTGCCAGCAGTCATCTAGGGCCCTACAATGAGCAGTTCTTC	CASSHLGPYNEQFF
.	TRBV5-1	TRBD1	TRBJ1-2	TGCGCCAGCAGGGACAGGGAGGGGAACTATGGCTACACCTTC	CASRDREGNYGYTF
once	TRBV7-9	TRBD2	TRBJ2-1	TGTGCCAGCAGCTACCCGGGACTATCGGACAATGAGCAGTTCTTC	CASSYPGLSDNEQFF
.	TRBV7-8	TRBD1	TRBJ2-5	TGTGCCAGCAGCTTAGAATCCAGGGGGGAGACCCAGTACTTC	CASSLESRGETQYF
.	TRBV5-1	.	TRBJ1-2	TGCACCAGCAGCCCTGGTGGTCAGGGAGGTGGCTACACCTTC	CTSSPGGQGGGYTF
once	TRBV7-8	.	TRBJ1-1	TGTGCCAGCAGCTTAAAGCAGGGCACTGAAGCTTTCTTT	CASSLKQGTEAFF
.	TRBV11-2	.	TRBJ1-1	TGTGCCAGCAGTCCACTTTTCTACGCGTACACTGAAGCTTTCTTT	CASSPLFYAYTEAFF
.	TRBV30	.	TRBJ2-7	TGTGCCTGGAGGGACAAAGGGTACGAGCAGTACTTC	CAWRDKGYEQYF
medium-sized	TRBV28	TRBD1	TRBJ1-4	TGTGCCAGCAGTGGACAGGGCCAAAAACTGTTTTTT	CASSGQGQKLFF
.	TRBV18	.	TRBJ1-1	TGTGCCAGCTCACCACCGAAGGGGAACACTGAAGCTTTCTTT	CASSPPKGNTEAFF
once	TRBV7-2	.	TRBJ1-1	TGTGCCAGCAGCTCGACAGGTAACACTGAAGCTTTCTTT	CASSSTGNTEAFF
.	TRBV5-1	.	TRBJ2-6	TGCGCCAGCAGCTTGGCAGCCTCTGGGGCCAACGTCCTGACTTTC	CASSLAASGANVLTF
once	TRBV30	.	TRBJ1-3	TGTGCCTGGAGTACATCAGACACCATATATTTT	CAWSTSDTIYF
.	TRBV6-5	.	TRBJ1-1	TGTGCCAGCAGCAGTAGGGGGTTGATCGGGTATGAAGCTTTCTTT	CASSSRGLIGYEAFF
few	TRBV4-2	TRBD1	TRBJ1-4	TGTGCCAGCAGCCGATCCAGGGGGACTAATGAAAAACTGTTTTTT	CASSRSRGTNEKLFF
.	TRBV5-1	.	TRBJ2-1	TGCGCCAGCAGCCGGGTGGGGACATCCGCCAATGAGCAGTTCTTC	CASSRVGTSANEQFF
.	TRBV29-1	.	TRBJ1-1	TGCAGCGTTGAATTTAGGTATGAAGCTTTCTTT	CSVEFRYEAFF